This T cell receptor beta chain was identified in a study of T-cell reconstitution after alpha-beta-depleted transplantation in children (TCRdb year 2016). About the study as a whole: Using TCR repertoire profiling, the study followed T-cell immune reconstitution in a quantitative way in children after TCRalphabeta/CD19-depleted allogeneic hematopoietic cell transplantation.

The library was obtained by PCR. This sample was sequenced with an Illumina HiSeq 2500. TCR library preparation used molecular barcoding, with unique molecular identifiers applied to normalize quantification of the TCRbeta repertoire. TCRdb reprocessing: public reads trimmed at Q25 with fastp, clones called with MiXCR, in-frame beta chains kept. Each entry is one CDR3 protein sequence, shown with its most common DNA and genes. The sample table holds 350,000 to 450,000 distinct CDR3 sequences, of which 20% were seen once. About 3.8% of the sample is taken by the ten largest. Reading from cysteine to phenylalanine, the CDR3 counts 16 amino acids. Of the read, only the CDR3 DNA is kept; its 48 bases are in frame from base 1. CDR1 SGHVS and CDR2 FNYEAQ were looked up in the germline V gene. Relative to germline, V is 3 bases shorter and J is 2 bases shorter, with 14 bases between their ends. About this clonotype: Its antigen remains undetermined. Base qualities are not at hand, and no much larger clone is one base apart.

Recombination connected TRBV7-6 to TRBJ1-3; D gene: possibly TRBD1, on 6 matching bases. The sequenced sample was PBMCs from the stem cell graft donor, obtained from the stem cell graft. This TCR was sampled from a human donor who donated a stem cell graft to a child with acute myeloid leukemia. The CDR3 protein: CASSLPRDIPGNTIYF. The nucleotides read TGTGCCAGCAGCTTGCCCCGGGACATACCTGGAAACACCATATATTTT.